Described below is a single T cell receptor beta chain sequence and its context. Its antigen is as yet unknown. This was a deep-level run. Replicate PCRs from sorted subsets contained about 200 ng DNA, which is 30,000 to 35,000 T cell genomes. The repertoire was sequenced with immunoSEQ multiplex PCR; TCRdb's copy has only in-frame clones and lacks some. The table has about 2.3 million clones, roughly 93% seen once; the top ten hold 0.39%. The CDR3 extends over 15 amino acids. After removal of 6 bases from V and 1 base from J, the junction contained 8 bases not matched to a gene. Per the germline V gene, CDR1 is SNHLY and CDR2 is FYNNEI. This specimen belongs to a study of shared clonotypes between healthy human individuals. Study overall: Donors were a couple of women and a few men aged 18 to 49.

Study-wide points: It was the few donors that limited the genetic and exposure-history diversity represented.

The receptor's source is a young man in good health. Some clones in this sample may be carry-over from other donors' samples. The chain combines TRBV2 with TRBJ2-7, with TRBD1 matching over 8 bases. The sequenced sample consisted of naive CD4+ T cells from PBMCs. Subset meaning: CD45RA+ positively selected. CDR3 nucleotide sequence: TGTGCCAGCAGGAAGGACAGGGCCTGGTCCTACGAGCAGTACTTC. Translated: CASRKDRAWSYEQYF. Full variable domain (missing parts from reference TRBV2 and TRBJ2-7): EPEVTQTPSHQVTQMGQEVILRCVPISNHLYFYWYRQILGQKVEFLVSFYNNEISEKSEIFDDQFSVERPDGSNFTLKIRSTKLEDSAMYFCASRKDRAWSYEQYFGPGTRLTVT.